Listed here is a single T cell receptor beta chain. Its antigen remains unknown. This specimen comes from a study of human T cells and chemical hapten exposure. The overall study: Alopecia areata, totalis or universalis affected patients, mainly female. Findings and caveats of the study: Among TCRs, those above 1 in 1000 frequency were unaffected by DPC sensitization.

CDR3 size: 16 residues. Germline assignment: CDR1 DFQATT and CDR2 SNEGSKA (reference sequence). V gave up 4 bases and J gave up 2 bases, with 19 bases separating them. TCRdb passed the RACE reads through MiXCR, listing each CDR3 protein once. This sample has around 69,000 distinct CDR3 sequences; approximately 9% occur once, and the top ten carry around 3.3%. Specified time point: patch test 2, 6 weeks after DPC sensitization. The treatment is: therapeutic diphenylcyclopropenone sensitization with weekly scalp DPC. This chain uses TRBV20-1 with TRBJ2-3; D is possibly TRBD1 (6 bases). Material: whole blood, obtained in connection with sensitization to the hapten diphenylcyclopropenone (DPC). This clonotype was obtained from a woman between 45 and 65 years old with alopecia areata. Some clones in this sample may be carry-over from other donors' samples. CDR3 DNA: TGCAGTGCTACCCCAGGGGAACGGGGTGACACAGATACGCAGTATTTT. This encodes CSATPGERGDTDTQYF.